These 12 T cell receptor beta chains were all obtained from the same sample, sequenced in a study of T-cell reconstitution after alpha-beta-depleted transplantation in children. The library targeted TCRbeta and was prepared with unique molecular identifiers. MiXCR, run by TCRdb on the PCR reads, gives a single entry per CDR3 protein. The data contain about 610,000 distinct CDR3 sequences, 10% of them singletons. Sequences were derived from PBMCs from the stem cell graft donor, sampled from the stem cell graft. Receptors were obtained from a human donor who donated a stem cell graft to a child with acute myeloid leukemia.

This chain connects TRBV24-1 to TRBJ1-2; D possibly corresponds to TRBD1 (6 bases). The CDR3 extends over 15 amino acids. V was shortened by 3 bases and J by 4 bases, with 14 bases between the two germline ends. Germline values: CDR1 KGHDR, CDR2 SFDVKD. The CDR3 sequence: CATSDGGAGIYGYTF. CDR3 coding DNA: TGTGCCACCAGTGATGGGGGCGCCGGAATCTATGGCTACACCTTC.

The sample holds many counts of this clonotype. The chain combines TRBV12-3 or TRBV12-4 with TRBJ1-1, with 7 bases lining up with TRBD1. CDR3 length: 13 amino acids. J was trimmed by 0 bases and V by 8 bases; bases with no gene match: 3. CDR3 amino acids: CASRGQVNTEAFF. Here the CDR3 DNA reads TGTGCCAGCCGAGGACAGGTGAACACTGAAGCTTTCTTT.

The chain employs TRBV30 and TRBJ2-1; D not certain. V was cut by 4 bases and J by 7 bases, with 8 bases left in between. The CDR3 consists of 11 residues. Germline lookup yields CDR1 GTSNPN and CDR2 SVGIG (reference sequence). The CDR3 bases are TGTGCCTGGAAATGGGGAAATGAGCAGTTCTTC. It yields the protein CAWKWGNEQFF.

This clonotype was seen many times. CDR3: CASSVSGPYNEQFF. As DNA, the CDR3 is TGTGCCAGCAGCGTTAGCGGTCCCTACAATGAGCAGTTCTTC. The chain couples TRBV9 to TRBJ2-1, with a weak D call TRBD2 (6 bases). Germline CDR1 is SGDLS and CDR2 is YYNGEE. Trimming pared 2 bases from V and 2 bases from J, leaving 8 bases between. The CDR3 is 14 residues long.

This rearrangement joins TRBV5-1 to TRBJ1-4; 7 bases are shared with TRBD1. This CDR3 has 14 amino acids. Per germline, CDR1 SGHRS and CDR2 YFSETQ. The trim removed 2 bases at V and 8 bases at J, leaving 6 bases unmatched. The CDR3 DNA reads as TGCGCCAGCAGCTTACAGGGGATGGGCGAAAAACTGTTTTTT. It codes for CASSLQGMGEKLFF.

The rearrangement joins TRBV29-1 to TRBJ2-5; D is unresolved. CDR1 SQVTM and CDR2 ANQGSEA come from the germline V gene. CDR3 length: 12 residues. Trimming removed 1 base from V and 4 bases from J, with 7 bases in between. CDR3 in DNA: TGCAGCGTTGAAGGTCTTACAGAGACCCAGTACTTC. This translates into CSVEGLTETQYF.

This clonotype was found a few times. The chain uses TRBV14 and TRBJ2-7, with 10 nucleotides matching TRBD2. Looked up from germline, CDR1 is SGHDN and CDR2 is FVKESK. V lost 4 bases, J lost 5 bases, and 11 bases stayed unmatched. The CDR3 contains 16 residues. The CDR3 DNA sequence: TGTGCCAGCAGCCTCCCCGAAGCGGGAGGGCCCAACGAGCAGTACTTC. It yields the protein CASSLPEAGGPNEQYF.

This chain uses TRBV14 with TRBJ2-7, with TRBD1 matching 10 bases. Germline loops: CDR1 SGHDN, CDR2 FVKESK. Trimming at V came to 2 bases and at J to 2 bases, leaving 6 bases not matched to a gene. The CDR3 spans 16 residues. The CDR3 protein is CASSQLMGQGTYEQYF. The CDR3 DNA reads as TGTGCCAGCAGCCAATTAATGGGACAGGGGACCTACGAGCAGTACTTC.

The V and J genes are TRBV7-8 and TRBJ2-1, with 7 positions matching TRBD1. The CDR3 is 15 amino acids. Germline V gene sequence: CDR1 SGHVS, CDR2 FQNEAQ. The V and J ends lost 3 bases and 8 bases, in that order; junction bases with no gene match: 10. The CDR3 loop is CASSFGQDAVYEQFF. The CDR3 region has the DNA TGTGCCAGCAGCTTCGGACAGGACGCCGTGTATGAGCAGTTCTTC.

Turning to this clonotype: At one end, the junction sequence differs from germline, possibly due to a read error. The chain employs TRBV30 and TRBJ2-3, with D possibly TRBD2 on 6 matching bases. The CDR3 has 14 amino acids. The germline V gene has CDR1 GTSNPN and CDR2 SVGIG (reference sequence). In DNA form, the CDR3 reads TGTGCCGGGAGGAGGGTCGGAAGCACAGATACGCAGTATTTT. Translation gives CAGRRVGSTDTQYF.

This clonotype came up many times. V usage is TRBV2 and J usage is TRBJ2-1; tentatively, D is TRBD1 (5 bases). V gave up 2 bases and J gave up 0 bases, with 11 bases separating them. The germline V gene has CDR1 SNHLY and CDR2 FYNNEI. The length of the CDR3 is 16 residues. DNA for the CDR3: TGTGCCAGCAGTGAACCGACAGTAATCTCCTACAATGAGCAGTTCTTC. Protein: CASSEPTVISYNEQFF.

This clonotype was recorded many times. The genes are TRBV24-1 and TRBJ2-3, with 8 positions matching TRBD2. V lost 5 bases to trimming and J lost 2 bases; unmatched junction nucleotides: 5. Germline CDR1 is KGHDR and CDR2 is SFDVKD. The CDR3 loop spans 15 amino acids. The CDR3 spells CATSVTSGHTDTQYF. CDR3 DNA sequence: TGTGCCACCAGTGTAACTAGCGGACACACAGATACGCAGTATTTT.